The source of this T cell receptor (beta chain) is a study of blood T cell repertoires in COVID-19. Whole-study context: Acute and convalescent COVID-19 samples came from the United States, Italy and Spain. PBMCs, B-cell-depleted T cells, or T cells provided the cDNA or gDNA that made up the material.

The CDR3 is made up of 13 amino acids. Trimming took off 0 bases at V and 8 bases at J, with 8 bases between the two ends. Germline V gene sequence: CDR1 LGHNA, CDR2 YSLEER. Seattle researchers signed up patients amid active infection and tracked them longitudinally. Authors' data handling: Cell counts per sample came from amplifying reference gene primers. Libraries were prepared by immunoSEQ multiplex PCR; TCRdb keeps only in-frame clonotypes and omits some of them. V and J calls and clone size are as listed in that table; D and trimming were resolved from the DNA. The sample has 200,000 to 250,000 clones, approximately 78% seen once.

The chain links TRBV4-3 to TRBJ2-1; weak D call: TRBD2 (5 bases). The sequence came from a woman in her seventies with COVID-19, enrolled during active disease. The sequencing sample was made of peripheral blood. The CDR3 here is CASSQDQEDEQFF. CDR3 sequence (DNA): TGCGCCAGCAGCCAAGACCAGGAGGATGAGCAGTTCTTC.